This TCR beta chain appears in the sequencing data of a study of cytomegalovirus exposure and HLA in healthy donors. Whole-study results and caveats: The investigators catalogued 164 TCR beta chains as cytomegalovirus-associated. For most TCR beta V segments, an earlier analysis put the productive rate at about 90% or about 30% of the time. An apparent linkage of common viral pathogens to several of the most significant clusters emerged in a later analysis.

The study ran its PCR with 60 Vbeta and 13 Jbeta primers. Profiled with immunoSEQ multiplex PCR; TCRdb holds only in-frame clones, not every one. Its clone listing holds 95,000 to 150,000 clones. Looked up from germline, CDR1 is SQVTM and CDR2 is ANQGSEA. The CDR3 is made up of 12 amino acids. The ends were cut back, 3 bases at V and 1 base at J, with 6 bases in the middle. As regards this clone: The antigen is undetermined.

The source is a man aged 35-49 years in good health and CMV-seronegative. Sequencing used PBMCs. V and J are TRBV29-1 and TRBJ1-1; D possibly corresponds to TRBD1 (5 bases). CDR3 coding DNA: TGCAGCGTTGAGGGGGGGAACACTGAAGCTTTCTTT. Translated: CSVEGGNTEAFF. Variable domain in full (rest from reference TRBV29-1 and TRBJ1-1): SAVISQKPSRDICQRGTSLTIQCQVDSQVTMMFWYRQQPGQSLTLIATANQGSEATYESGFVIDKFPISRPNLTFSTLTVSNMSPEDSSIYLCSVEGGNTEAFFGQGTRLTVV.